This T cell receptor beta chain was sequenced in a study of T cells in Graves' hyperthyroidism and ophthalmopathy. About the research overall: Any treatment followed the collection of peripheral blood at initial diagnosis. Study findings and constraints: The majority of expanded thyroid clonotypes above 0.001 also appeared in blood. Ophthalmopathy was distinguished from stable hyperthyroidism by 13 V-J signatures.

About this clonotype itself: Its matching antigen is unknown.

Between the trimmed V and J ends, which lost 5 bases and 2 bases, there was a span of 22 bases. Germline CDR1 is SGHAT and CDR2 is FQDESV (reference sequence). The CDR3 is made up of 17 amino acids. What was amplified from RNA transcripts were TCR beta CDR3 regions. TCR CDR3 underwent first-round RT-PCR with the HTBI primer set. MiXCR, applied by TCRdb to the multiplex PCR reads, yields one record per CDR3 protein. There are about 590,000 distinct CDR3 sequences in the sample; 13% to 15% occur only once, and around 7% lies in the top ten. The chain joins TRBV11-1 to TRBJ2-7; D perhaps matches TRBD2 (5 bases). The sample comprised blood. The source of this sequence is a woman aged 18-29 years with Graves' ophthalmopathy. The CDR3 region is CASSQGSRMGVTYEQYF. CDR3 DNA sequence: TGTGCCAGCAGCCAAGGGTCCAGGATGGGAGTAACCTACGAGCAGTACTTC.